The clone carrying this T cell receptor (beta chain) has more than one count but fewer than ten. MiXCR, run by TCRdb on the 5' RACE reads, gives a single entry per CDR3 protein. The sample has some 210,000 distinct CDR3 sequences, about 11% seen once. This sample was included in a study of T-cell memory formation after mild COVID-19. Trimming cost V 4 bases and J 2 bases; bases outside gene matches: 5. Per the germline V gene, CDR1 is KGHDR and CDR2 is SFDVKD. This CDR3 spans 16 amino acids. The clonotype comes from a young man who had mild COVID-19 (a few samples of this study predate the infection). Cell type and time point are not known. V usage is TRBV24-1 and J usage is TRBJ2-3; 10 positions match TRBD1. The sequenced sample was PBMCs or a T cell subset sorted from them (not recorded which). The CDR3 reads CATSDTGTGDTDTQYF. CDR3 nucleotide sequence: TGTGCCACCAGTGACACCGGGACAGGGGACACAGATACGCAGTATTTT.